A selection of T cell receptor beta chains follows, all from one sample in a study of T cell responses to AZD1222 COVID-19 vaccine. Sequencing used immunoSEQ multiplex PCR; TCRdb keeps in-frame clones, though not all of them. The table lists about 150,000 clones, approximately 86% of them singletons. The sequences come from peripheral blood, collected on day 0 of AZD1222 vaccination. The receptor source for this set is an adult in good health. Each CDR3 is given with its conserved first and last residue. The D gene is left open where the match is weak. A clone size is listed for some rows: how often the clone was seen (once, few, many), or a class if it is expanded.

clone_size j_call d_call v_call cdr3_aa cdr3_nt
NA TRBJ1-2 NA TRBV12-3/TRBV12-4 CASSQDVFYGYTF TGTGCCAGCAGCCAGGACGTTTTCTATGGCTACACCTTC
NA TRBJ2-7 TRBD1 TRBV18 CASSSDRGHSYEQYF TGTGCCAGCTCCTCGGACAGGGGGCATTCCTACGAGCAGTACTTC
few TRBJ2-1 TRBD2 TRBV5-1 CASSFASGRDPSNEQFF TGCGCCAGCAGCTTTGCTAGCGGGAGAGATCCTTCCAATGAGCAGTTCTTC
once TRBJ2-3 NA TRBV4-2 CASSQVGSTDTQYF TGTGCCAGCAGCCAAGTGGGGAGCACAGATACGCAGTATTTT
NA TRBJ2-2 TRBD2 TRBV9 CASSPRAAGGPTGELFF TGTGCCAGCAGCCCAAGGGCAGCGGGAGGGCCTACCGGGGAGCTGTTTTTT
NA TRBJ2-3 NA TRBV7-8 CASSLGGFTDTQYF TGTGCCAGCAGCTTAGGCGGCTTCACAGATACGCAGTATTTT
NA TRBJ2-1 NA TRBV4-2 CASSHGGSEQFF TGTGCCAGCAGCCATGGCGGGTCTGAGCAGTTCTTC
NA TRBJ1-2 NA TRBV3-1/TRBV3-2 CASSLRNYGYTF TGTGCCAGCAGCTTGCGAAACTATGGCTACACCTTT
NA TRBJ1-2 TRBD1 TRBV29-1 CSVGQGSYGYTF TGCAGCGTTGGACAGGGTAGCTATGGCTACACCTTC
NA TRBJ1-5 NA TRBV19 CASSILLISNQPQHF TGTGCCAGTAGTATCTTACTGATTAGCAATCAGCCCCAGCATTTT
once TRBJ1-1 NA TRBV7-9 CASSTSRVTEAFF TGTGCCAGCAGCACGTCGCGCGTCACTGAAGCTTTCTTT
NA TRBJ1-1 NA TRBV6-1 CASSEAGILEAFF TGTGCCAGCAGTGAAGCAGGGATTCTTGAAGCTTTCTTT
NA TRBJ1-1 NA TRBV19 CASSPRGSTEAFF TGTGCCAGTAGTCCCCGGGGGTCGACTGAAGCTTTCTTT
NA TRBJ1-4 NA TRBV5-4 CASSSGRRNEKLFF TGTGCCAGCAGCTCGGGACGTCGGAATGAAAAACTGTTTTTT
once TRBJ2-1 TRBD2 TRBV14 CASSQDRVSGSPYNEQFF TGTGCCAGCAGCCAAGATCGAGTTAGCGGGAGCCCCTACAATGAGCAGTTCTTC
NA TRBJ2-2 TRBD2 TRBV30 CAWTSGSPTGELFF TGTGCCTGGACTAGCGGGAGTCCCACCGGGGAGCTGTTTTTT
NA TRBJ1-1 NA TRBV19 CASSIFGGTEAFF TGTGCCAGTAGTATTTTTGGAGGTACTGAAGCTTTCTTT
NA TRBJ2-3 TRBD1 TRBV11-2 CATRGRDHEDTQYF TGTGCCACCAGGGGGCGAGACCATGAGGATACGCAGTATTTT
NA TRBJ2-1 TRBD2 TRBV28 CASSRGTSGRDEQFF TGTGCCAGCAGTCGAGGGACTAGCGGGAGAGATGAGCAGTTCTTC
NA TRBJ1-2 NA TRBV7-8 CASSLAGTNGYTF TGTGCCAGCAGCCTAGCCGGGACAAATGGCTACACCTTC
NA TRBJ2-1 NA TRBV6-5 CASSYAGSSYNEQFF TGTGCCAGCAGTTACGCCGGGAGTTCCTACAATGAGCAGTTCTTC
once TRBJ2-5 TRBD2 TRBV7-3 CASSPGTSGTRGTRETQYF TGTGCCAGCAGCCCCGGGACTAGCGGGACCAGAGGTACGAGAGAGACCCAGTACTTC
NA TRBJ1-1 TRBD1 TRBV18 CASSPSGGTEAFF TGTGCCAGCTCACCATCAGGGGGCACTGAAGCTTTCTTT
NA TRBJ2-5 NA TRBV10-1 CASSDQTYRRETQYF TGCGCCAGCAGTGACCAGACCTACAGGCGAGAGACCCAGTACTTC
once TRBJ1-2 NA TRBV30 CAWKERYGYTF TGTGCCTGGAAGGAGCGCTATGGCTACACCTTC
NA TRBJ2-1 NA TRBV10-3 CAISDWGSSYNEQFF TGTGCCATCAGTGATTGGGGGAGCTCCTACAATGAGCAGTTCTTC
NA TRBJ2-4 TRBD1 TRBV18 CASSPLLGTVKNIQYF TGTGCCAGCTCACCTCTTCTGGGGACAGTCAAAAACATTCAGTACTTC
once TRBJ2-2 TRBD1 TRBV11-3 CASSLAGQGRPTGELFF TGTGCCAGCAGCTTAGCGGGACAGGGAAGGCCCACCGGGGAGCTGTTTTTT
NA TRBJ2-2 TRBD1 TRBV19 CASSIGQGANTGELFF TGTGCCAGTAGTATCGGACAGGGAGCGAACACCGGGGAGCTGTTTTTT
NA TRBJ2-1 NA TRBV10-2 CASSEVRGGQFF TGCGCCAGCAGTGAGGTCAGAGGAGGGCAGTTCTTC
NA TRBJ2-5 NA TRBV21-1 CASSILGEETQYF TGTGCCAGCAGCATCCTGGGAGAAGAGACCCAGTACTTC
NA TRBJ2-5 TRBD1 TRBV7-2 CASSLNPGTGTETQYF TGTGCCAGCAGCCTGAACCCGGGGACAGGGACAGAGACCCAGTACTTC
NA TRBJ2-7 TRBD2 TRBV6-5 CASSTAGTSGYEQYF TGTGCCAGCAGTACCGCCGGGACTAGCGGCTACGAGCAGTACTTC
NA TRBJ1-3 TRBD1 TRBV7-2 CASSPQGIGNTIYF TGTGCCAGCAGCCCACAGGGGATTGGAAACACCATATATTTT